The clone carrying this T cell receptor beta chain was seen ten or more times. Its antigen is unknown. TCR beta CDR3 regions were amplified from RNA. The TCR CDR3 first-round RT-PCR relied on the HTBI primer set. Using its own MiXCR run on the multiplex PCR reads, TCRdb lists one record per CDR3 protein. The sample contains around 540,000 distinct CDR3 sequences, roughly a sixth of which appear only once. This CDR3 comprises 13 residues. Trimming stripped 6 bases from V and 6 bases from J, with 14 bases between. The record originates from a study of T cells in Graves' hyperthyroidism and ophthalmopathy. The study, taken as a whole, reports: Expanded thyroid clonotypes (above 0.001) were mostly also found in blood.

The sample taken for sequencing was blood. This sequence joins TRBV12-3 or TRBV12-4 and TRBJ1-1; D is perhaps TRBD1 (5 bases). The origin of this receptor is a woman aged 25-40 years with Graves' ophthalmopathy. The CDR3: CASSRDPRAEAFF. DNA for the CDR3: TGTGCCAGCAGCCGGGACCCTCGTGCTGAAGCTTTCTTT.